Below, 10 T cell receptor beta chains from the same sample are listed, as sequenced in a study of regulatory T cells in long-lasting Graves disease. Regarding time point: newly diagnosed GD, antithyroid drugs for less than 3 months. Construction of the TCR library relied on RNA isolated from PBMCs. Investigators prepared the TCR beta libraries by applying iRepertoire HTBI primers and Arm-PCR of CDR3 regions. TCRdb itself ran the multiplex PCR reads through MiXCR, one entry per CDR3 protein. This table has hundreds of thousands of distinct CDR3 sequences, roughly 15% appearing once. Separately, the same data were catalogued under a study of T cells in Graves' hyperthyroidism and ophthalmopathy.

Sequences were derived from peripheral blood mononuclear cells (PBMCs), sampled at new diagnosis, from a patient treated with antithyroid drugs. The receptors originated from a woman aged 25 to 39 with Graves disease.

This clonotype showed up just a few times. This likely traces to a read error, being one base from a far larger clone. J is TRBJ2-1 and V is TRBV12-3 or TRBV12-4; a weak D match, TRBD2 (6 bases). Near its end, the DNA agrees better with TRBJ2-5, so the J call may be wrong. The CDR3 has 14 residues. CDR3 bases: TGTGCCAGCAGTGCCGGACGGGGGCAAGAGACCCAGTACTTC. Amino acids: CASSAGRGQETQYF.

The chain couples TRBV5-1 to TRBJ1-1; D is possibly TRBD1 (6 bases). V was trimmed by 0 bases and J by 8 bases, leaving 14 bases between them. Germline CDR1 is SGHRS and CDR2 is YFSETQ. This CDR3 region has 14 residues. The CDR3: CASSLESWGTEAFF. The CDR3 bases are TGCGCCAGCAGCTTGGAATCGTGGGGGACAGAAGCTTTCTTT.

In the case of this clonotype: The junction does not match germline at one end; this may be a read error. Here the CDR3 reads CASSAVLTGQLNTGELFF. In DNA, the CDR3 is TGTGCTAGCAGCGCCGTGTTGACAGGCCAGTTGAACACCGGGGAGCTGTTTTTT. J is TRBJ2-2 and V is TRBV7-7, with D perhaps matching TRBD1 (6 bases). CDR1 SSHAT and CDR2 FNYEAQ come from the germline V gene (reference sequence). The CDR3 is made up of 18 amino acids.

The chain has TRBV29-1 and TRBJ1-2, with 10 bases identical to TRBD1. The CDR3 sequence is 19 residues long. The J segment lost 2 bases and the V segment lost 6 bases, leaving 21 bases of the junction unmatched. Germline CDR1 is SQVTM and CDR2 is ANQGSEA. In nucleotides, the CDR3 is TGCAGCGTATACAGATTAAGCCGGGACAGGGGAGAGTGGAACTATGGCTACACCTTC. It codes for CSVYRLSRDRGEWNYGYTF.

This chain connects TRBV27 to TRBJ2-4, with D tentatively TRBD1 or TRBD2 (5 bases each). This CDR3 has 18 residues. From germline, CDR1 is MNHEY and CDR2 SMNVEV (reference sequence). V lost 4 bases to trimming and J lost 2 bases, with 21 bases between them. DNA of the CDR3: TGTGCCAGCAGTTCCGAGGGCCTCGATCCAGGGACCAAAAACATTCAGTACTTC. Protein sequence: CASSSEGLDPGTKNIQYF.

This clonotype was picked up many times. J is TRBJ2-6 and V is TRBV7-9; D is perhaps TRBD1 (5 bases). CDR3 length: 15 residues. Germline V CDR1 and CDR2: SEHNR, FQNEAQ (reference sequence). V lost 5 bases and J 1 base, leaving 9 bases between the germline ends. CDR3 loop: CASSVQGSGANVLTF. CDR3 coding DNA: TGTGCCAGCAGCGTCCAGGGTTCTGGGGCCAACGTCCTGACTTTC.

This clonotype came up many times. The chain joins TRBV7-3 to TRBJ2-1; maybe TRBD1 (7 bases). The CDR3 has 15 residues. V dropped 3 bases and J dropped 8 bases, with 17 bases sitting between them. CDR1 and CDR2 (germline): SGHTA, FQGTGA. The CDR3 DNA sequence: TGTGCCAGCAGCTTGCGGGGCGGAGGGGGCTATGAGCAGTTCTTC. This sequence encodes CASSLRGGGGYEQFF.

The chain uses TRBV28 and TRBJ2-5; D call uncertain. V gave up 5 bases and J gave up 3 bases, with 25 bases separating them. The CDR3 runs to 18 residues. The germline gives CDR1 MDHEN, CDR2 SYDVKM. CDR3 sequence (DNA): TGTGCCAGCAGTACCGGACCACAAGGTTCTTTTTTTAAAGAGACCCAGTACTTC. Its protein is CASSTGPQGSFFKETQYF.

The V and J genes are TRBV20-1 and TRBJ1-4; D gene unclear. Trimming removed 0 bases at V and 4 bases at J, with 12 bases between. The CDR3 totals 15 residues. The V gene's germline CDR1 is DFQATT and CDR2 SNEGSKA (reference sequence). CDR3 coding DNA: TGCAGTGCTAGAGATCCCGTCTCTGGTAATGAAAAACTGTTTTTT. This codes for CSARDPVSGNEKLFF.

The chain employs TRBV7-2 and TRBJ2-1; no firm D call. CDR3 length: 15 residues. The V gene's germline CDR1 is SGHTA and CDR2 FQGNSA. V was shortened by 2 bases and J by 4 bases, with 12 bases between the two germline ends. The chain's CDR3 is CASSLQIRIYNEQFF. The CDR3 DNA follows: TGTGCCAGCAGCTTACAGATAAGGATTTACAATGAGCAGTTCTTC. The entire variable domain, with the rest obtained from reference TRBV7-2 and TRBJ2-1, is as follows: GAGVSQSPSNKVTEKGKDVELRCDPISGHTALYWYRQSLGQGLEFLIYFQGNSAPDKSGLPSDRFSAERTGGSVSTLTIQRTQQEDSAVYLCASSLQIRIYNEQFFGPGTRLTVL.